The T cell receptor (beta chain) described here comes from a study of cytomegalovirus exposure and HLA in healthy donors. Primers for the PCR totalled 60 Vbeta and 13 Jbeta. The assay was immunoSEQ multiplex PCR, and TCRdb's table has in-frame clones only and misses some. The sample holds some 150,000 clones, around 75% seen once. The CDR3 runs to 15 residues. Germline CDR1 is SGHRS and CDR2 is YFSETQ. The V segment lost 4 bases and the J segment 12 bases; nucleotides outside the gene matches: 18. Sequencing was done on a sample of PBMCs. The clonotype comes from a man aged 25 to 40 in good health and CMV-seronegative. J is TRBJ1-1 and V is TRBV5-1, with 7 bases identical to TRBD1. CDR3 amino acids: CASSRYPTGDSSPFF. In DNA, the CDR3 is TGCGCCAGCAGCCGCTATCCAACAGGGGACTCATCCCCTTTCTTT.